This note documents a single T cell receptor beta chain sequence. Its antigen is as yet unknown. It was uncontrolled infection, other autoimmune disease, pregnancy or lactation that excluded patients. TCR beta CDR3 regions were amplified from RNA transcripts. Carried out on the TCR CDR3, a first-round RT-PCR used the HTBI primer set. MiXCR, run by TCRdb on the multiplex PCR reads, gives a single entry per CDR3 protein. The data contain more than 550,000 distinct CDR3 sequences, 45% of them singletons. With 4 bases clipped from V and 6 bases from J, the junction kept 10 bases outside the gene matches. This CDR3 is built from 15 residues. Germline lookup yields CDR1 SGDLS and CDR2 YYNGEE. These data originate in a study of T cells in Graves' hyperthyroidism and ophthalmopathy. Whole-study results and caveats: Most clonotypes expanded in the thyroid (above 0.001) were also present in blood. Stable hyperthyroidism was separated from ophthalmopathy by a model based on 13 V-J features.

This sequence was found in an adult man with Graves' disease, either hyperthyroidism or ophthalmopathy (not recorded which). The gene calls are TRBV9 and TRBJ1-2; 9 nucleotides agree with TRBD1. Sequencing input: peripheral blood or thyroid tissue (not recorded which). CDR3 sequence reads: CASSQVGQGKNGYTF. CDR3 DNA: TGTGCCAGCAGCCAAGTGGGACAGGGAAAGAATGGCTACACCTTC.